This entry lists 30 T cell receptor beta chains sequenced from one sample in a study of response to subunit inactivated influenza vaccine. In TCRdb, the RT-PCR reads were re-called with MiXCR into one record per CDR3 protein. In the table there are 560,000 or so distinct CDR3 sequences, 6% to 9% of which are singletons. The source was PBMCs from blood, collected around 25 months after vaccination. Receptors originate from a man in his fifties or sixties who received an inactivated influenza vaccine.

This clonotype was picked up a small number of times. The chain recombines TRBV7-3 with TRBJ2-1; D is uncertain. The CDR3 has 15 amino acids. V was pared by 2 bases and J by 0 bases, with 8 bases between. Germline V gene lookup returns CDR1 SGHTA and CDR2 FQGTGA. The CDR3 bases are TGTGCCAGCAGCTTAGTTCAGGACTCCTACAATGAGCAGTTCTTC. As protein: CASSLVQDSYNEQFF.

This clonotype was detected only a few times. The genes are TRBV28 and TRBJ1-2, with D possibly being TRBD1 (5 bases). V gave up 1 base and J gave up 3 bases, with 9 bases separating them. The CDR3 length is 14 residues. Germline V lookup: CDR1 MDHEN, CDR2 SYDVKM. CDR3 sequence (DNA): TGTGCCAGCAGTTTATACCCAGGGTACTATGGCTACACCTTC. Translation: CASSLYPGYYGYTF.

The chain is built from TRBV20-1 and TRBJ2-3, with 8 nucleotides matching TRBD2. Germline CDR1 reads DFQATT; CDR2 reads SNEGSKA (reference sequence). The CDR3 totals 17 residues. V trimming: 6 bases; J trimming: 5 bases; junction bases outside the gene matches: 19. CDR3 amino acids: CSANPLTGGGLIDTQYF. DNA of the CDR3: TGCAGTGCCAATCCCCTTACGGGGGGGGGCCTAATAGATACGCAGTATTTT.

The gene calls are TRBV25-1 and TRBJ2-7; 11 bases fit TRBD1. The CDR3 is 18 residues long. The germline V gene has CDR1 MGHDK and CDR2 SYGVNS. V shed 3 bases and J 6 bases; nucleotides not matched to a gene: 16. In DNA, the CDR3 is TGTGCCAGCAGTGATGTAAGGACAGGGGGCGCAAGGGGTCTCGAGCAGTACTTC. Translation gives CASSDVRTGGARGLEQYF.

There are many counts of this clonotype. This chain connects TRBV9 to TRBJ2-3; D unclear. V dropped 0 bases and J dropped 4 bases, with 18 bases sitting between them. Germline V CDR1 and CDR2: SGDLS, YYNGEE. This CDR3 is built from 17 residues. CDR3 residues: CASSVGDGSYPADTQYF. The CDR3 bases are TGTGCCAGCAGCGTAGGAGACGGATCCTATCCCGCAGATACGCAGTATTTT.

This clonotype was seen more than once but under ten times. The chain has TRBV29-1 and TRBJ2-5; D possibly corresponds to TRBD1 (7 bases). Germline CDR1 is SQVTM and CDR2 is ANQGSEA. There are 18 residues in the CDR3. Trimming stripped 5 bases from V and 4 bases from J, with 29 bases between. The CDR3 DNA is TGCAGCGTTTTGAATCCCCTAAACAGGGGTGGAGGGCCAGAGACCCAGTACTTC. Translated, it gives CSVLNPLNRGGGPETQYF.

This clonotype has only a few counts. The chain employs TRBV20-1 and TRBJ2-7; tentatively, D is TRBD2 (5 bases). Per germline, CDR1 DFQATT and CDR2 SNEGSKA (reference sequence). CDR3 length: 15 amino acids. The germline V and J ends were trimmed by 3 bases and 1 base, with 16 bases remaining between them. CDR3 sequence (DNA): TGCAGTGCTAGCCTCCTTAGCGTTTTATCCTACGAGCAGTACTTC. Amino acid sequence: CSASLLSVLSYEQYF.

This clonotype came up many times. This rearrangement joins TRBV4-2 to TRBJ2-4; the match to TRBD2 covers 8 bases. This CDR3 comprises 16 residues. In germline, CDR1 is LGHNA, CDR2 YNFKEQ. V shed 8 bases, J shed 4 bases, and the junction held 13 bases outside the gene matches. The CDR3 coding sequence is TGTGCCAGCGCGGAAGCCTCCGGGACTAGGAAAAACATTCAGTACTTC. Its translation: CASAEASGTRKNIQYF.

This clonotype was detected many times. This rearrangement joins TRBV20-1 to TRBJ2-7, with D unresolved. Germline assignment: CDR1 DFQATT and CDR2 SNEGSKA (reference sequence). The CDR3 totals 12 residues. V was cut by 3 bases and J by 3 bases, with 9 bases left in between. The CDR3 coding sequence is TGCAGTGCTAGCAATCAAGGCTACGAGCAGTACTTC. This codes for CSASNQGYEQYF.

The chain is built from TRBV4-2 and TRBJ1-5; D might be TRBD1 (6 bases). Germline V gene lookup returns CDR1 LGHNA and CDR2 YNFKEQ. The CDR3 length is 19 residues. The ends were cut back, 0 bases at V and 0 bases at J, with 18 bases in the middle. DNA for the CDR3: TGTGCCAGCAGCCAAGATAGGGGGGGGGCAAAATATAGCAATCAGCCCCAGCATTTT. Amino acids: CASSQDRGGAKYSNQPQHF.

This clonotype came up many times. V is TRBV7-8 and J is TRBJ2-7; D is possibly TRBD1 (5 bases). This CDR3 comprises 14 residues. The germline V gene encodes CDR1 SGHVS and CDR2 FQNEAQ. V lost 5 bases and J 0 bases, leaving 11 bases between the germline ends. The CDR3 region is CASSRRQNSYEQYF. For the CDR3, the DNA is TGTGCCAGCAGCCGCAGACAGAACTCCTACGAGCAGTACTTC.

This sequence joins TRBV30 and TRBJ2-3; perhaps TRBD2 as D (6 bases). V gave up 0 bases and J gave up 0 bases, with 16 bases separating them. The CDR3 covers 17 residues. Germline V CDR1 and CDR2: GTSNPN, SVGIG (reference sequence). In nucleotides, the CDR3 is TGTGCCTGGAGTGTTCGATCTCGGGGGATCAGCACAGATACGCAGTATTTT. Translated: CAWSVRSRGISTDTQYF.

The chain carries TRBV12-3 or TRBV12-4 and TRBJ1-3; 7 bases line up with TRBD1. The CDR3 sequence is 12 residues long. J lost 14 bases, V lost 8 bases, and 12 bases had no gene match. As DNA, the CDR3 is TGTGCCAGCGGACGGAGCGTACAGGGGCTATATTTT. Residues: CASGRSVQGLYF.

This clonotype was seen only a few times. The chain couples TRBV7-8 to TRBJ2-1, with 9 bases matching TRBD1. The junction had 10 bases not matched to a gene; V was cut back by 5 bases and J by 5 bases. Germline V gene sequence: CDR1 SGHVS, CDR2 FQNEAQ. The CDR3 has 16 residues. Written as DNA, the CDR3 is TGTGCCAGCAGCCAGGCCGGGACAGGGAGGAACAATGAGCAGTTCTTC. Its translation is CASSQAGTGRNNEQFF.

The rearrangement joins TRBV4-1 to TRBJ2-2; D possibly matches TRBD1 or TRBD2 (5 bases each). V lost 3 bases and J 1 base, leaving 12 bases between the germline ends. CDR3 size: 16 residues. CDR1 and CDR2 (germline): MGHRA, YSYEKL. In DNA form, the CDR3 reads TGCGCCAGCAGCCATAGGACTGGACAGAACACCGGGGAGCTGTTTTTT. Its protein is CASSHRTGQNTGELFF.

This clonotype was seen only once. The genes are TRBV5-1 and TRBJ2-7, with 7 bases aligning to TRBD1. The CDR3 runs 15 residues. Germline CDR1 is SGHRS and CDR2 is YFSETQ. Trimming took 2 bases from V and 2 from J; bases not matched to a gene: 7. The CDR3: CASSFMAGTAYEQYF. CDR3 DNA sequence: TGCGCCAGCAGCTTTATGGCTGGGACAGCCTACGAGCAGTACTTC.

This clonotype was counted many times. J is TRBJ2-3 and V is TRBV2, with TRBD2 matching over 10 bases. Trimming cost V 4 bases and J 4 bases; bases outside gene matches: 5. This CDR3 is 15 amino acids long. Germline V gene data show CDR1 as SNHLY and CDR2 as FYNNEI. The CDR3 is CASSGASGSADTQYF. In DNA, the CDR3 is TGTGCCAGCAGTGGGGCTAGCGGGAGCGCAGATACGCAGTATTTT. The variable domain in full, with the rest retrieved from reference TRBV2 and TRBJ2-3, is EPEVTQTPSHQVTQMGQEVILRCVPISNHLYFYWYRQILGQKVEFLVSFYNNEISEKSEIFDDQFSVERPDGSNFTLKIRSTKLEDSAMYFCASSGASGSADTQYFGPGTRLTVL.

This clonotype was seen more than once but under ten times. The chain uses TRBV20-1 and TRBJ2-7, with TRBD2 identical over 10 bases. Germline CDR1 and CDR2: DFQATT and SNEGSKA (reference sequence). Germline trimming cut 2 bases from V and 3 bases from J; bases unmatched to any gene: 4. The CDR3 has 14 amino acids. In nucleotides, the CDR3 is TGCAGTGCTAGATTCCCTAGCGGGAGCTACGAGCAGTACTTC. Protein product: CSARFPSGSYEQYF.

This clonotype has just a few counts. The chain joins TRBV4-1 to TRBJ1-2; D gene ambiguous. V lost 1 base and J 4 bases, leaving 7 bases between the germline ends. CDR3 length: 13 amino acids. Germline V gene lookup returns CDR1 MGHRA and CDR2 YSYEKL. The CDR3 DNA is TGCGCCAGCAGCCAAGGGATTTTCTATGGCTACACCTTC. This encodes CASSQGIFYGYTF.

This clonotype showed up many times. CDR3 loop: CSADIRGSGTDTQYF. CDR3 coding DNA: TGCAGTGCTGATATTAGGGGCTCGGGCACAGATACGCAGTATTTT. This chain joins TRBV20-1 and TRBJ2-3, with D possibly matching TRBD1 (5 bases). The V end lost 5 bases, the J end lost 1 base, and 16 bases lay between the germline ends. The CDR3 totals 15 residues. Germline V CDR1 and CDR2: DFQATT, SNEGSKA (reference sequence).

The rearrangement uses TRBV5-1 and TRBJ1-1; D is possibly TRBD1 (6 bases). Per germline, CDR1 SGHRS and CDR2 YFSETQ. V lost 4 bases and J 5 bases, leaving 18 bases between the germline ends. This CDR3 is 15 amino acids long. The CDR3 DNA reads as TGCGCCAGCAGCCCGATAGGGGGAGGGCGAACTGAAGCTTTCTTT. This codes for CASSPIGGGRTEAFF.

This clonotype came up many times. The chain's CDR3 is CASTGTGTSGRTDTQYF. In DNA, the CDR3 is TGTGCCAGCACCGGAACTGGGACTAGCGGGAGGACAGATACGCAGTATTTT. The rearrangement joins TRBV6-1 to TRBJ2-3; 15 bases fit TRBD2. From germline, CDR1 is MNHNS and CDR2 SASEGT. The length of the CDR3 is 17 residues. J gave up 3 bases and V 7 bases, and 8 bases lay outside the gene matches.

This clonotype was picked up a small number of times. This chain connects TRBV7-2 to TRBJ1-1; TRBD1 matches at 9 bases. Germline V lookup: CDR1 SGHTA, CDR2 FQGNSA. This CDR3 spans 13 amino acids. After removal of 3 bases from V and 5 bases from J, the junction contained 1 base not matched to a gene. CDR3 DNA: TGTGCCAGCAGCTTGGGGACAGGGACTGAAGCTTTCTTT. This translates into CASSLGTGTEAFF.

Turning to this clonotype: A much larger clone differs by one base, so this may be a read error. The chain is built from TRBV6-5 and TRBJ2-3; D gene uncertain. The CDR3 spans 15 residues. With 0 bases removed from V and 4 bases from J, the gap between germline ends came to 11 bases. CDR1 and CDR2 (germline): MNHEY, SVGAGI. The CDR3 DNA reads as TGTGCCAGCAGTTACTCGGCGACCAGCGCAGATACGCAGTATTTT. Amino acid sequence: CASSYSATSADTQYF.

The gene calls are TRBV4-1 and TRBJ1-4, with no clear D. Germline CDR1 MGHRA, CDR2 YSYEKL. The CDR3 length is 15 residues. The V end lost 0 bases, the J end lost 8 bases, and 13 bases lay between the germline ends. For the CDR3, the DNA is TGCGCCAGCAGCCAAGACGAGGGCCGACGAGAAAAACTGTTTTTT. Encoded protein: CASSQDEGRREKLFF.

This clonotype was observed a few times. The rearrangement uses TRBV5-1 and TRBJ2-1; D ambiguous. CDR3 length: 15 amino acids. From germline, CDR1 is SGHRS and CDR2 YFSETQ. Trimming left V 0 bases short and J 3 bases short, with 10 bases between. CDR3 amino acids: CASSLEGLLYNEQFF. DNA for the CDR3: TGCGCCAGCAGCTTGGAAGGTCTACTCTACAATGAGCAGTTCTTC.

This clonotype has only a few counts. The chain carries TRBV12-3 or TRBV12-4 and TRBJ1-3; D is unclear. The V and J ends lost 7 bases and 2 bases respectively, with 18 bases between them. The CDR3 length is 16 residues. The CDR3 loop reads CASTGLRDGAGNTIYF. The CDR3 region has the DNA TGTGCCAGCACTGGCTTAAGAGACGGAGCTGGAAACACCATATATTTT.

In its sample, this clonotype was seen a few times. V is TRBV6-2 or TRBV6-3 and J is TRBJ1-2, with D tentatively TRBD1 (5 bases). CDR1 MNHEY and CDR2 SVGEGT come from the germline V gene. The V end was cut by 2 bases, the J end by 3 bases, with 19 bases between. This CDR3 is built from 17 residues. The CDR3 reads CASSYPLRQISDYGYTF. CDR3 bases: TGTGCCAGCAGTTACCCCCTTCGACAGATTTCAGACTATGGCTACACCTTC.

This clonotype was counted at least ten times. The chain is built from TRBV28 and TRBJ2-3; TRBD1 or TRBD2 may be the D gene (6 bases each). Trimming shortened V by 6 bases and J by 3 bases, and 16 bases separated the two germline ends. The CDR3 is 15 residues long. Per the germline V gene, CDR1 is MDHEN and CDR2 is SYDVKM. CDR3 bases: TGTGCCAGCAGGCGGGACACTAGGATGACAGATACGCAGTATTTT. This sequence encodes CASRRDTRMTDTQYF.

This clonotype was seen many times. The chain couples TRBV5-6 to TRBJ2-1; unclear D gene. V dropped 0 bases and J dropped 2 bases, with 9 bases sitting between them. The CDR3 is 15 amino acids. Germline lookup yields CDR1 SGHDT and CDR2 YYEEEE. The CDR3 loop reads CASSLGRRPYNEQFF. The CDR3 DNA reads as TGTGCCAGCAGCTTGGGACGCAGACCCTACAATGAGCAGTTCTTC.